This T cell receptor (beta chain) appears in the sequencing data of a study of Graves' ophthalmopathy and Graves' hyperthyroidism. Study-level results: Ophthalmopathy progression was predicted with approximately 64% sensitivity and approximately 72% specificity. Blood also harbored most expanded thyroid clonotypes above 0.001 frequency.

Certain patients were not enrolled. These were patients with other autoimmune diseases, uncontrolled infections, pregnancy or lactation. The germline CDR1 and CDR2 sequences are SGHVS and FQNEAQ. Trimming cost V 3 bases and J 6 bases, with 8 bases left between them. There are 13 residues in the CDR3. The sample holds many counts of this clonotype. Antigen specificity is unknown. RNA transcripts yielded amplified TCR beta CDR3 regions. Second-round multiplex PCR came after first-round RT-PCR with HTBI primers. TCRdb independently ran MiXCR on the multiplex PCR reads; one entry per CDR3 protein. Here the sample spans about 550,000 distinct CDR3 sequences, under 45% being singletons.

Sequenced input: peripheral blood or thyroid tissue (not recorded which). The chain links TRBV7-8 to TRBJ2-2; D is undetermined. The receptor was derived from an adult man with Graves' hyperthyroidism. In nucleotides, the CDR3 is TGTGCCAGCAGCTTTAAGTCCCCCGGGGAGCTGTTTTTT. It codes for CASSFKSPGELFF.